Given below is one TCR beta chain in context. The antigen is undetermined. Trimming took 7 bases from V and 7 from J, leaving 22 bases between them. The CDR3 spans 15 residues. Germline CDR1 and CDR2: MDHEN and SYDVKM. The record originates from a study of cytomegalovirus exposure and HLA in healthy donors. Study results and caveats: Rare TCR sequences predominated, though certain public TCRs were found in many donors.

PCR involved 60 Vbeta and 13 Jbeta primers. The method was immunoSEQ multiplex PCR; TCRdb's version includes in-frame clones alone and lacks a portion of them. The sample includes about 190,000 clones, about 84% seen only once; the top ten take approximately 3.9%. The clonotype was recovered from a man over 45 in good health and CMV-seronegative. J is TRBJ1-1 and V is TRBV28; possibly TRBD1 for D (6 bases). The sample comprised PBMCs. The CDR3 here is CASTGGGAGSGEAFF. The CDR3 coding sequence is TGTGCCAGCACTGGGGGGGGCGCCGGTTCGGGTGAAGCTTTCTTT.